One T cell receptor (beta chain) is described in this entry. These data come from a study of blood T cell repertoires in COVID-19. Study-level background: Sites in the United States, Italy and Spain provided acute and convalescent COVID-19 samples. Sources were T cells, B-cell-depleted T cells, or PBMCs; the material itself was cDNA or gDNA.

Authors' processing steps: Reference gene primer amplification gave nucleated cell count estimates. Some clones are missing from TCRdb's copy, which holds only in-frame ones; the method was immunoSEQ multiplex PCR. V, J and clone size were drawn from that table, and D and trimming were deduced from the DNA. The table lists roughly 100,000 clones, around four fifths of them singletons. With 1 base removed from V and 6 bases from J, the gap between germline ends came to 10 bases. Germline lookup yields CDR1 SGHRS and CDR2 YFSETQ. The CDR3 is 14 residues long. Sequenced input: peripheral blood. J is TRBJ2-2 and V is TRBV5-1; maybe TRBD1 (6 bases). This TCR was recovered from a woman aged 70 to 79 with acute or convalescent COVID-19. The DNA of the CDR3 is TGCGCCAGCAGCTTGACAGGGTGGCCCGGGGAGCTGTTTTTT. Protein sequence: CASSLTGWPGELFF.